These T cell receptor beta chains were read from a single sample in a study of CD8+ T cells in alopecia areata. This table comes from immunoSEQ multiplex PCR, and its TCRdb copy is limited to in-frame clones, with some not included. The data show under 300,000 clones, roughly two thirds seen once. The sample was CD4+ T cells sorted from blood, taken at week 0. All receptors derive from a human donor with alopecia areata. Each CDR3 is given with its conserved first and last residue. D genes are given only for firm matches. Expanded clones get a size class; other rows say once, few or many, or leave the size out.

TRBJ1-4 . TRBV30 . CAWTSRGAGEKLFF TGTGCCTGGACCTCAAGAGGGGCAGGAGAAAAACTGTTTTTT
TRBJ2-2 once TRBV4-1 . CASSLQPQGLDTGELFF TGCGCCAGCAGCCTCCAGCCCCAGGGGCTGGACACCGGGGAGCTGTTTTTT
TRBJ1-1 . TRBV9 . CASSVVRTGNTEAFF TGTGCCAGCAGCGTAGTAAGGACGGGGAACACTGAAGCTTTCTTT
TRBJ2-5 . TRBV30 . CAYSDGNQETQYF TGTGCCTACTCTGACGGAAACCAAGAGACCCAGTACTTC
TRBJ2-7 . TRBV29-1 . CSVEDQGGYEQYF TGCAGCGTTGAAGATCAGGGCGGCTACGAGCAGTACTTC
TRBJ2-7 . TRBV5-1 . CASRQGPNSYEQYF TGCGCCAGCAGGCAGGGGCCCAACTCCTACGAGCAGTACTTC
TRBJ1-4 . TRBV9 . CASSVAGQEKLFF TGTGCCAGCAGCGTAGCCGGACAGGAAAAACTGTTTTTT
TRBJ1-5 . TRBV5-1 TRBD1 CASSPGTGAQPQHF TGCGCCAGCAGCCCAGGGACAGGGGCTCAGCCCCAGCATTTT
TRBJ1-6 . TRBV27 TRBD1 CASSFRQGASPLHF TGTGCCAGCAGTTTCCGACAGGGAGCCTCACCCCTCCACTTT
TRBJ1-4 . TRBV4-1 . CASSHPTATNEKLFF TGCGCCAGCAGCCATCCAACAGCAACTAATGAAAAACTGTTTTTT
TRBJ2-2 . TRBV7-2 . CASSHRLPGELFF TGTGCCAGCAGTCACCGGCTACCCGGGGAGCTGTTTTTT
TRBJ2-7 . TRBV15 . CATSRDNGANEQYF TGTGCCACCAGCAGAGATAACGGAGCTAACGAGCAGTACTTC
TRBJ2-3 . TRBV5-1 . CASSLDPDPGDTQYF TGCGCCAGCAGCTTGGACCCCGATCCGGGAGATACGCAGTATTTT
TRBJ2-2 . TRBV7-2 TRBD1 CASSTRTGVLFF TGTGCCAGCAGCACCAGGACAGGCGTGCTGTTTTTT
TRBJ1-1 . TRBV30 TRBD1 CAWRWDSEAFF TGTGCCTGGAGATGGGACAGCGAAGCTTTCTTT
TRBJ2-1 . TRBV25-1 . CASSEPRVAFETYNEQFF TGTGCCAGCAGTGAACCCCGGGTTGCTTTTGAGACCTACAATGAGCAGTTCTTC
TRBJ1-1 . TRBV6-5 TRBD1 CASSYQTGMNTEAFF TGTGCCAGCAGTTACCAGACAGGGATGAACACTGAAGCTTTCTTT
TRBJ1-2 . TRBV5-1 TRBD1 CASSLGTGKVYGYTF TGCGCCAGCAGCTTGGGGACAGGGAAGGTCTATGGCTACACCTTC
TRBJ1-1 . TRBV6-1 . CASSVEPNTEAFF TGTGCCAGCAGTGTTGAGCCGAACACTGAAGCTTTCTTT
TRBJ1-2 . TRBV4-2 . CASSLREGSDYGYTF TGTGCCAGCAGCCTTCGGGAAGGCAGTGACTATGGCTACACCTTC
TRBJ2-7 . TRBV5-1 . CASSLGGQSSYEQYF TGCGCCAGCAGCTTGGGAGGACAATCGTCATACGAGCAGTACTTC
TRBJ2-7 . TRBV9 . CASSTTASSYEQYF TGTGCCAGCAGCACCACGGCGAGCTCCTACGAGCAGTACTTC
TRBJ2-3 . TRBV30 . CAWNTNIETQYF TGTGCCTGGAACACTAACATCGAAACGCAGTATTTT
TRBJ2-4 . TRBV4-2 TRBD2 CASSQSGRGAGNIQYF TGTGCCAGCAGCCAAAGCGGGCGGGGGGCTGGAAACATTCAGTACTTC
TRBJ2-7 . TRBV29-1 TRBD1 CSAGRDRGHEQYF TGCAGCGCCGGACGGGACAGGGGCCACGAGCAGTACTTC
TRBJ2-7 . TRBV6-5 . CASNPPHF TGTGCCAGCAACCCCCCACACTTC
TRBJ1-2 few TRBV10-2 . CASSWGYGYTF TGCGCCAGCAGTTGGGGATACGGCTACACCTTC
TRBJ1-4 few TRBV15 . CATSLALDEKLFF TGTGCCACCAGCTTAGCACTAGATGAAAAACTGTTTTTT
TRBJ2-5 once TRBV9 TRBD1 CASSVNTLTGGRETQYF TGTGCCAGCAGCGTTAACACCCTCACAGGGGGCAGGGAGACCCAGTACTTC